The 27 T cell receptor beta chains given below trace back to one sample, sequenced in a study of cytomegalovirus exposure and HLA in healthy donors. It was with 60 Vbeta and 13 Jbeta primers that the PCR ran. Method: immunoSEQ multiplex PCR; TCRdb's copy keeps in-frame clones and lacks some. This table holds about 110,000 clones, 60% to 80% found once. Sequencing used PBMCs. The receptors shown here come from a boy aged 5-17 years in good health and CMV-seronegative.

The chain recombines TRBV27 with TRBJ2-2; the D gene is possibly TRBD2 (5 bases). CDR1 is MNHEY, CDR2 SMNVEV, per germline (reference sequence). V was clipped by 5 bases and J by 5 bases, with 12 bases between them. This CDR3 region has 14 residues. CDR3 bases: TGTGCCAGCAGTGACGGCGGGCCGACCGGGGAGCTGTTTTTT. Protein product: CASSDGGPTGELFF.

This chain connects TRBV19 to TRBJ2-3, with D unclear. Germline CDR1 reads LNHDA; CDR2 reads SQIVND (reference sequence). This CDR3 is built from 14 residues. The germline V and J ends were trimmed by 1 base and 1 base, with 6 bases remaining between them. CDR3 nucleotide sequence: TGTGCCAGTAGTATAGTCCAGGGCACAGATACGCAGTATTTT. Protein product: CASSIVQGTDTQYF.

The chain uses TRBV18 and TRBJ2-7; TRBD2 might be the D (6 bases). The CDR3 spans 14 residues. In germline, CDR1 is KGHSH, CDR2 LQKENI. The ends were cut back, 4 bases at V and 4 bases at J, with 14 bases in the middle. CDR3 DNA sequence: TGTGCCAGCTCACAGGACTACCCCCCTTACGAGCAGTACTTC. It specifies CASSQDYPPYEQYF. The variable domain in full, with the rest retrieved from reference TRBV18 and TRBJ2-7, is NAGVMQNPRHLVRRRGQEARLRCSPMKGHSHVYWYRQLPEEGLKFMVYLQKENIIDESGMPKERFSAEFPKEGPSILRIQQVVRGDSAAYFCASSQDYPPYEQYFGPGTRLTVT.

The chain is built from TRBV6-1 and TRBJ2-7; TRBD1 matches at 7 bases. CDR3 length: 13 residues. V shed 4 bases, J shed 3 bases, and the junction held 3 bases outside the gene matches. CDR1 and CDR2 from the germline V gene are MNHNS and SASEGT. The CDR3 loop reads CASSANRGYEQYF. For the CDR3, the DNA is TGTGCCAGCAGTGCAAACAGGGGCTACGAGCAGTACTTC.

CDR3 in amino acids: CASSLAGRETQYF. In DNA, the CDR3 is TGTGCCAGCAGCTTAGCAGGGAGGGAGACCCAGTACTTC. The genes are TRBV5-6 and TRBJ2-5; TRBD2 is a possible D gene (6 bases). The germline V and J ends were trimmed by 2 bases and 5 bases, with 10 bases remaining between them. CDR3 length equals 13 residues. Germline values: CDR1 SGHDT, CDR2 YYEEEE.

The J gene is TRBJ2-2, the V gene TRBV5-6, with a weak D call TRBD2 (5 bases). V shed 0 bases and J shed 7 bases, with 7 bases lying between them. The CDR3 is 13 residues long. Germline CDR1 is SGHDT and CDR2 is YYEEEE. This CDR3 reads CASSLDRDGELFF. In DNA, the CDR3 is TGTGCCAGCAGCTTGGATCGGGACGGGGAGCTGTTTTTT.

The genes are TRBV7-9 and TRBJ1-1; the match to TRBD1 covers 11 bases. The length of the CDR3 is 17 residues. From germline, CDR1 is SEHNR and CDR2 FQNEAQ (reference sequence). V lost 4 bases, J lost 0 bases, and 7 bases stayed unmatched. The CDR3 nucleotides are TGTGCCAGCAGCTACCGGACAGGGGGCCTCATGAACACTGAAGCTTTCTTT. Its translation is CASSYRTGGLMNTEAFF.

The CDR3 is CASSGTGQETQYF. In nucleotides, the CDR3 is TGCGCCAGCAGTGGGACAGGGCAAGAGACCCAGTACTTC. The chain recombines TRBV10-1 with TRBJ2-5; TRBD1 matches at 8 bases. The CDR3 runs 13 residues. Germline CDR1 and CDR2: WNHNN and SYGVQD (reference sequence). Trimming took 4 bases from V and 2 from J; bases not matched to a gene: 0.

This CDR3 is CASSPDRVADTQYF. CDR3 nucleotide sequence: TGCGCCAGCAGCCCGGACAGGGTAGCAGATACGCAGTATTTT. This chain links TRBV5-1 with TRBJ2-3, with 8 bases matching TRBD1. Trimming took 4 bases from V and 4 from J; bases not matched to a gene: 5. CDR3 length: 14 amino acids. The germline gives CDR1 SGHRS, CDR2 YFSETQ.

This chain connects TRBV19 to TRBJ2-1, with D possibly TRBD2 on 5 matching bases. Germline V gives CDR1 LNHDA, CDR2 SQIVND (reference sequence). The germline V and J ends were trimmed by 6 bases and 4 bases, with 16 bases remaining between them. This CDR3 has 15 residues. As DNA, the CDR3 is TGTGCCAGTAGCGAGGGAAGGCTAACATACAATGAGCAGTTCTTC. This codes for CASSEGRLTYNEQFF.

The chain is built from TRBV19 and TRBJ2-7, with D perhaps TRBD2 (5 bases). Germline CDR1 LNHDA, CDR2 SQIVND (reference sequence). V gave up 3 bases and J gave up 2 bases, with 14 bases separating them. The CDR3 runs to 15 residues. CDR3 sequence (DNA): TGTGCCAGTAGTATTCGGGCGGTGACTACCTACGAGCAGTACTTC. Translating gives CASSIRAVTTYEQYF.

The chain is built from TRBV25-1 and TRBJ1-2; D may be TRBD1 (6 bases). The V gene lost 3 bases and the J gene lost 7 bases, with 12 bases spanning the gap. The CDR3 is 13 amino acids. Germline loops: CDR1 MGHDK, CDR2 SYGVNS. The CDR3 reads CASSDSGAGGYTF. In DNA form, the CDR3 reads TGTGCCAGCAGTGATTCAGGGGCCGGTGGCTACACCTTC.

This clone was picked up a small number of times. The V and J genes are TRBV2 and TRBJ2-7, with D tentatively TRBD1 (5 bases). The CDR3 has 14 residues. The germline V gene encodes CDR1 SNHLY and CDR2 FYNNEI. V was clipped by 2 bases and J by 2 bases, with 10 bases between them. The CDR3 DNA reads TGTGCCAGCAGTGAATACAGGTCGACCTACGAGCAGTACTTC. Amino acids: CASSEYRSTYEQYF.

The J gene is TRBJ1-1, the V gene TRBV29-1; possible D gene TRBD1, 5 bases. Germline V gives CDR1 SQVTM, CDR2 ANQGSEA. Trimming cost V 6 bases and J 0 bases, with 11 bases left between them. CDR3 length: 13 amino acids. This chain's CDR3 is CSVPTALNTEAFF. CDR3 bases: TGCAGCGTGCCGACAGCTTTGAACACTGAAGCTTTCTTT. Together with reference TRBV29-1 and TRBJ1-1, the CDR3 gives the full variable domain: SAVISQKPSRDICQRGTSLTIQCQVDSQVTMMFWYRQQPGQSLTLIATANQGSEATYESGFVIDKFPISRPNLTFSTLTVSNMSPEDSSIYLCSVPTALNTEAFFGQGTRLTVV.

This sequence joins TRBV7-3 and TRBJ1-2, with 7 bases fitting TRBD1. Germline V gene lookup returns CDR1 SGHTA and CDR2 FQGTGA. V lost 3 bases to trimming and J lost 3 bases; unmatched junction nucleotides: 7. The CDR3 contains 15 residues. The CDR3 coding sequence is TGTGCCAGCAGCTTCACAGGGGTTGGGGACTATGGCTACACCTTC. The encoded protein is CASSFTGVGDYGYTF.

This clone has only one observation. The J gene is TRBJ2-5, the V gene TRBV18, with TRBD1 matching 7 bases. V lost 4 bases and J lost 2; bases outside the gene matches: 1. Germline loops: CDR1 KGHSH, CDR2 LQKENI. This CDR3 is 13 amino acids long. The chain's CDR3 is CASSRQGQETQYF. The CDR3 nucleotides read TGTGCCAGCTCACGACAGGGACAAGAGACCCAGTACTTC.

The rearrangement uses TRBV9 and TRBJ2-3, with TRBD1 matching 8 bases. Per germline, CDR1 SGDLS and CDR2 YYNGEE. V dropped 0 bases and J dropped 3; count of bases not matched to a gene: 0. The CDR3 consists of 14 residues. This CDR3 is CASSVGTGTDTQYF. For the CDR3, the DNA is TGTGCCAGCAGCGTAGGGACAGGGACAGATACGCAGTATTTT.

The chain links TRBV7-2 to TRBJ2-7; a possible D gene is TRBD1 (6 bases). Trimming shortened V by 6 bases and J by 3 bases, and 15 bases separated the two germline ends. The CDR3 consists of 14 residues. Germline V gene sequence: CDR1 SGHTA, CDR2 FQGNSA. The CDR3: CASRADRTLYEQYF. The CDR3, as DNA: TGTGCCAGCAGGGCCGACAGGACCCTCTACGAGCAGTACTTC.

This clone was recorded only once. The chain is built from TRBV9 and TRBJ2-3; D remains unclear. Trimming shortened V by 0 bases and J by 0 bases, and 5 bases separated the two germline ends. The germline V gene has CDR1 SGDLS and CDR2 YYNGEE. The CDR3 has 14 amino acids. The chain's CDR3 is CASSVDSSTDTQYF. The CDR3 DNA sequence: TGTGCCAGCAGCGTAGATTCGAGCACAGATACGCAGTATTTT.

The chain couples TRBV7-6 to TRBJ1-1; 7 bases match TRBD1. From germline, CDR1 is SGHVS and CDR2 FNYEAQ. The CDR3 has 13 amino acids. The J segment lost 4 bases and the V segment lost 5 bases, leaving 4 bases of the junction unmatched. The CDR3 region has the DNA TGTGCCAGCAGCGCCTACAGGGGCACTGAAGCTTTCTTT. Its translation: CASSAYRGTEAFF.

The rearrangement links TRBV6-1 to TRBJ1-2, with TRBD1 matching 9 bases. The CDR3 runs 17 residues. Germline V lookup: CDR1 MNHNS, CDR2 SASEGT. V gave up 4 bases and J gave up 4 bases; unmatched junction bases: 13. The CDR3 reads CASSVLDRGISSYGYTF. DNA for the CDR3: TGTGCCAGCAGTGTCCTAGACAGGGGGATATCCAGCTATGGCTACACCTTC.

For this clone: Other DNA sequences in this sample translate to the same CDR3. The chain uses TRBV5-6 and TRBJ1-4; 7 nucleotides line up with TRBD1. V was clipped by 1 base and J by 7 bases; unmatched bases: 7. The CDR3 sequence is 15 residues long. In germline, CDR1 is SGHDT, CDR2 YYEEEE. As DNA, the CDR3 is TGTGCCAGCAGCTTGAGAGGGGGCGTGGGTGAAAAACTGTTTTTT. Amino acid sequence: CASSLRGGVGEKLFF.

The chain carries TRBV5-1 and TRBJ1-4; D perhaps matches TRBD1 (6 bases). The germline V gene has CDR1 SGHRS and CDR2 YFSETQ. This CDR3 contains 15 residues. V was trimmed by 0 bases and J by 8 bases, leaving 14 bases between them. CDR3 nucleotide sequence: TGCGCCAGCAGCTTGGGGGACACTAATGGGGAAAAACTGTTTTTT. Its translation is CASSLGDTNGEKLFF.

The V gene is TRBV5-1, the J gene TRBJ2-1; tentatively, D is TRBD2 (5 bases). The CDR3 covers 14 residues. Germline lookup yields CDR1 SGHRS and CDR2 YFSETQ. Trimming cost V 0 bases and J 6 bases, with 10 bases left between them. In DNA, the CDR3 is TGCGCCAGCAGCTTGGAACGGCGGGCCAATGAGCAGTTCTTC. This codes for CASSLERRANEQFF.

The rearrangement links TRBV28 to TRBJ1-1; 7 positions agree with TRBD1. Germline CDR1 is MDHEN and CDR2 is SYDVKM. The CDR3 length is 12 residues. The junction had 1 base not matched to a gene; V was cut back by 2 bases and J by 7 bases. DNA of the CDR3: TGTGCCAGCAGTTTACAGGGGGTTGAAGCTTTCTTT. This translates into CASSLQGVEAFF. The complete variable domain, with remaining parts taken from reference TRBV28 and TRBJ1-1, reads DVKVTQSSRYLVKRTGEKVFLECVQDMDHENMFWYRQDPGLGLRLIYFSYDVKMKEKGDIPEGYSVSREKKERFSLILESASTNQTSMYLCASSLQGVEAFFGQGTRLTVV.

J is TRBJ1-2 and V is TRBV27; no definite D call. Trimming shortened V by 5 bases and J by 4 bases, and 11 bases separated the two germline ends. The CDR3 covers 13 residues. Germline V CDR1 and CDR2: MNHEY, SMNVEV (reference sequence). The DNA of the CDR3 is TGTGCCAGCAGTAAAAAGCGGGGCTATGGCTACACCTTC. Amino acid sequence: CASSKKRGYGYTF.

The rearrangement uses TRBV2 and TRBJ2-7, with D unresolved. Trimming removed 6 bases at V and 7 bases at J, with 10 bases between. This CDR3 region has 11 residues. Germline V gene sequence: CDR1 SNHLY, CDR2 FYNNEI. In nucleotides, the CDR3 is TGTGCCAGCAGGCGCGATGTAGAGCAGTACTTC. This translates into CASRRDVEQYF.